This TCR beta chain was captured in a study of T cell changes during pregnancy in multiple sclerosis. This clone came up a few times. Assay: immunoSEQ multiplex PCR; the TCRdb copy retains only in-frame clones and omits some. The repertoire holds tens of thousands of clones, 90% to 95% seen once, with less than 0.75% in the top ten. The CDR3 length is 14 residues. The V segment lost 7 bases and the J segment 1 base; nucleotides outside the gene matches: 6. The germline CDR1 and CDR2 sequences are LNHDA and SQIVND (reference sequence). J is TRBJ2-7 and V is TRBV19; 8 nucleotides match TRBD2. The material was CD4+ T cells from peripheral blood mononuclear cells, obtained before pregnancy. The TCR was taken from a female donor with multiple sclerosis, enrolled in a pregnancy study. CDR3 in DNA: TGTGCCAGTAATCCGGGACTAGGTTCCTACGAGCAGTACTTC. It codes for CASNPGLGSYEQYF.